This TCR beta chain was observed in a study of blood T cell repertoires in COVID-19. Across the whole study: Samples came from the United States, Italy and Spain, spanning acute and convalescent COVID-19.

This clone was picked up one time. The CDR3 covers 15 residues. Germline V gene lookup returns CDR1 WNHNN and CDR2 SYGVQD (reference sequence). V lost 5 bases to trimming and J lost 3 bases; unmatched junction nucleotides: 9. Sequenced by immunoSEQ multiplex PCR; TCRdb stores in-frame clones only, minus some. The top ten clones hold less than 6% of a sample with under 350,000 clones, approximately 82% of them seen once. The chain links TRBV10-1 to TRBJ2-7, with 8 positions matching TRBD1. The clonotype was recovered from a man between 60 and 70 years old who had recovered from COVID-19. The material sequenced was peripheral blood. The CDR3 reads CASSRGTGKGYEQYF. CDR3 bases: TGCGCCAGCAGTCGAGGGACAGGCAAAGGCTACGAGCAGTACTTC.